One sample yielded the 20 T cell receptor beta chains listed below, sequenced in a study of cytomegalovirus exposure and HLA in healthy donors. 13 Jbeta primers and 60 Vbeta primers were used for the PCR. Using immunoSEQ multiplex PCR, the repertoire was profiled, and TCRdb retains in-frame clones only, with some absent. The data show approximately 100,000 clones, with 60% to 65% seen just once and around 2.5% held by the top ten. Input material: PBMCs. Source of these receptors: a human donor in good health.

This sequence joins TRBV2 and TRBJ2-1; D possibly corresponds to TRBD2 (5 bases). Trimming shortened V by 1 base and J by 5 bases, and 18 bases separated the two germline ends. CDR3 length equals 17 residues. The germline V gene has CDR1 SNHLY and CDR2 FYNNEI. The CDR3 DNA reads TGTGCCAGCAGTGAAGATCTGAGGAAGCTAGCCAACAATGAGCAGTTCTTC. Its protein is CASSEDLRKLANNEQFF.

The chain couples TRBV4-1 to TRBJ1-1; D is undetermined. Germline lookup yields CDR1 MGHRA and CDR2 YSYEKL. This CDR3 spans 13 amino acids. V was cut by 9 bases and J by 4 bases, with 15 bases left in between. The chain's CDR3 is CASTPTRSTEAFF. The CDR3 nucleotides are TGCGCCAGTACCCCGACTCGGAGCACTGAAGCTTTCTTT.

The V gene is TRBV5-8, the J gene TRBJ1-6; weak D call: TRBD1 (5 bases). Trimming pared 1 base from V and 8 bases from J, leaving 10 bases between. The CDR3 is made up of 14 amino acids. Germline loops: CDR1 SGHTS, CDR2 YDEGEE. The CDR3 reads CASSLPGRYSPLHF. DNA of the CDR3: TGTGCCAGCAGCTTGCCAGGGAGGTATTCACCCCTCCACTTT.

The genes are TRBV5-4 and TRBJ2-5; D is unclear. V shed 5 bases and J shed 2 bases, with 16 bases lying between them. The CDR3 has 15 residues. CDR1 is SGHNT, CDR2 YYREEE, per germline (reference sequence). This chain's CDR3 is CASSGTLGAQETQYF. CDR3 sequence (DNA): TGTGCCAGCAGTGGAACCCTCGGAGCACAAGAGACCCAGTACTTC.

This clone was seen only once. The rearrangement joins TRBV6-6 to TRBJ1-3; D gene unclear. The CDR3 length is 15 residues. V lost 9 bases and J 2 bases, leaving 17 bases between the germline ends. Germline V gene sequence: CDR1 MNHNY, CDR2 SVGAGI (reference sequence). This CDR3 reads CASFGGSFPGNTIYF. CDR3 coding DNA: TGTGCCAGTTTTGGTGGGAGCTTCCCTGGAAACACCATATATTTT.

The V gene is TRBV27, the J gene TRBJ1-2; 9 bases are shared with TRBD1. CDR1 and CDR2 from the germline V gene are MNHEY and SMNVEV (reference sequence). The ends lost 1 base at V and 7 bases at J; junction bases unmatched: 4. There are 14 residues in the CDR3. The CDR3 nucleotides read TGTGCCAGCAGTTTATTGGGACAGGGAGGTGGCTACACCTTC. The encoded protein is CASSLLGQGGGYTF.

V usage is TRBV7-2 and J usage is TRBJ1-2; tentatively, D is TRBD1 (6 bases). Germline assignment: CDR1 SGHTA and CDR2 FQGNSA. The CDR3 sequence is 13 residues long. V lost 5 bases to trimming and J lost 4 bases, with 11 bases between them. CDR3 loop: CASSPGAGYGYTF. The CDR3 coding sequence is TGTGCCAGCAGCCCAGGGGCGGGCTATGGCTACACCTTC. Using reference TRBV7-2 and TRBJ1-2 for the parts outside the CDR3, the full variable domain is GAGVSQSPSNKVTEKGKDVELRCDPISGHTALYWYRQSLGQGLEFLIYFQGNSAPDKSGLPSDRFSAERTGGSVSTLTIQRTQQEDSAVYLCASSPGAGYGYTFGSGTRLTVV.

This chain joins TRBV27 and TRBJ1-6, with 7 bases aligning to TRBD1. Germline V gene data show CDR1 as MNHEY and CDR2 as SMNVEV (reference sequence). The V and J ends lost 1 base and 8 bases, in that order; junction bases with no gene match: 11. The CDR3 consists of 17 residues. Here the CDR3 DNA reads TGTGCCAGCAGTTTATTCACAGGGGTGGCAGTCGATTCACCCCTCCACTTT. This sequence encodes CASSLFTGVAVDSPLHF.

This clone was observed a few times. The chain couples TRBV7-2 to TRBJ1-4; the D gene is possibly TRBD1 (6 bases). Between the trimmed V and J ends, which lost 2 bases and 5 bases, there was a span of 15 bases. The CDR3 loop spans 16 amino acids. Per the germline V gene, CDR1 is SGHTA and CDR2 is FQGNSA. The chain's CDR3 is CASSLSTGRGNEKLFF. The CDR3 nucleotides are TGTGCCAGCAGCTTATCGACGGGAAGGGGGAATGAAAAACTGTTTTTT.

The J gene is TRBJ1-2, the V gene TRBV5-4, with a possible D match to TRBD1 (5 bases). The germline V gene encodes CDR1 SGHNT and CDR2 YYREEE (reference sequence). The V gene lost 4 bases and the J gene lost 4 bases, with 14 bases spanning the gap. CDR3 length: 14 residues. The CDR3 reads CASSTGGEIYGYTF. In nucleotides, the CDR3 is TGTGCCAGCAGCACGGGAGGGGAGATCTATGGCTACACCTTC.

The chain combines TRBV9 with TRBJ1-4; D may be TRBD1 (5 bases). This CDR3 is built from 11 residues. Deletions cut 7 bases from V and 6 bases from J, with 7 bases between. Germline V gene sequence: CDR1 SGDLS, CDR2 YYNGEE. Here the CDR3 reads CASGGDEKLFF. In DNA form, the CDR3 reads TGTGCCAGCGGGGGGGATGAAAAACTGTTTTTT.

The CDR3 sequence is CASSKGQVLNEQFF. The CDR3, as DNA: TGCGCCAGCAGCAAGGGACAGGTGTTAAATGAGCAGTTCTTC. The chain employs TRBV5-1 and TRBJ2-1; 8 bases fit TRBD1. Germline trimming cut 4 bases from V and 7 bases from J; bases unmatched to any gene: 7. CDR1 and CDR2 (germline): SGHRS, YFSETQ. The CDR3 length is 14 residues.

This clone was detected only once. V is TRBV5-8 and J is TRBJ2-7; 12 bases match TRBD2. The CDR3 loop spans 15 amino acids. The germline CDR1 and CDR2 sequences are SGHTS and YDEGEE. With V trimmed by 4 bases and J by 6 bases, 8 bases remained unmatched. DNA for the CDR3: TGTGCCAGCAGCCTTCGACTAGCGGGGGAGGGCGAGCAGTACTTC. It is translated as CASSLRLAGEGEQYF.

The gene calls are TRBV19 and TRBJ2-2; TRBD2 matches 7 bases. The CDR3 is made up of 17 amino acids. CDR1 and CDR2 (germline): LNHDA, SQIVND (reference sequence). V lost 5 bases, J lost 4 bases, and 13 bases stayed unmatched. CDR3 region: CASSPPTPAGSTGELFF. CDR3 coding DNA: TGTGCCAGTAGTCCGCCGACCCCAGCGGGGTCCACCGGGGAGCTGTTTTTT.

This CDR3 is CSVERGTGAETQYF. The CDR3 DNA reads TGCAGCGTTGAAAGGGGGACAGGGGCGGAGACCCAGTACTTC. The rearrangement links TRBV29-1 to TRBJ2-5; TRBD1 matches 10 bases. This CDR3 comprises 14 residues. Germline V gene data show CDR1 as SQVTM and CDR2 as ANQGSEA. V trimming: 2 bases; J trimming: 5 bases; junction bases outside the gene matches: 5.

The chain carries TRBV18 and TRBJ2-7; tentatively, D is TRBD1 (6 bases). V dropped 6 bases and J dropped 0 bases, with 18 bases sitting between them. Germline assignment: CDR1 KGHSH and CDR2 LQKENI. CDR3 length equals 16 residues. CDR3 region: CASSNGSRGSSYEQYF. CDR3 in DNA: TGTGCCAGCTCGAACGGGTCCAGGGGCTCCTCCTACGAGCAGTACTTC.

J is TRBJ2-7 and V is TRBV5-5; 7 nucleotides align to TRBD1. Germline loops: CDR1 SGHKS, CDR2 YYEKEE (reference sequence). The CDR3 loop spans 16 amino acids. V was pared by 4 bases and J by 2 bases, with 12 bases of the junction left unmatched. The CDR3 sequence: CASSILPGTVTYEQYF. The CDR3 coding sequence is TGTGCCAGCAGCATTCTACCCGGGACAGTTACCTACGAGCAGTACTTC.

In the case of this clone: This CDR3 is also generated by other DNA sequences in the sample. This rearrangement joins TRBV25-1 to TRBJ1-2; TRBD1 matches 10 bases. With 6 bases clipped from V and 8 bases from J, the junction kept 9 bases outside the gene matches. CDR3 size: 14 residues. Germline assignment: CDR1 MGHDK and CDR2 SYGVNS. The CDR3: CASRLTGGDGGYTF. CDR3 nucleotide sequence: TGTGCCAGCAGACTGACAGGGGGCGATGGGGGCTACACCTTC.

V usage is TRBV5-1 and J usage is TRBJ1-1; 10 bases map to TRBD1. Germline V gene data show CDR1 as SGHRS and CDR2 as YFSETQ. The CDR3 is 15 amino acids. The trim removed 0 bases at V and 3 bases at J, leaving 2 bases unmatched. The CDR3 region is CASSLGGTGDTEAFF. The DNA of the CDR3 is TGCGCCAGCAGCTTGGGAGGGACAGGGGACACTGAAGCTTTCTTT.

The gene calls are TRBV4-1 and TRBJ1-1; D uncertain. CDR3 length: 16 residues. Germline loops: CDR1 MGHRA, CDR2 YSYEKL. V shed 4 bases and J shed 3 bases, with 18 bases lying between them. This CDR3 is CASSPLGRKVDTEAFF. The CDR3 coding sequence is TGCGCCAGCAGCCCGCTTGGGAGAAAGGTCGACACTGAAGCTTTCTTT.